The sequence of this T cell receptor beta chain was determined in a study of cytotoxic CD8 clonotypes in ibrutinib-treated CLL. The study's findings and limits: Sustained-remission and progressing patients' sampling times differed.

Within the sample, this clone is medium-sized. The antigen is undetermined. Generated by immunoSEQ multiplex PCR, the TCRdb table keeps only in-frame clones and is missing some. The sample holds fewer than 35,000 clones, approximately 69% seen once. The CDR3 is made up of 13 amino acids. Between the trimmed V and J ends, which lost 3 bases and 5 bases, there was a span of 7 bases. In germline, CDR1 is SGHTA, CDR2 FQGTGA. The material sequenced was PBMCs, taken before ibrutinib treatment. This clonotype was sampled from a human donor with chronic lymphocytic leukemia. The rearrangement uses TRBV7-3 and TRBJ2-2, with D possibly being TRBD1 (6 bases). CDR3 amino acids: CASSFTGTGELFF. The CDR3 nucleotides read TGTGCCAGCAGCTTCACAGGGACCGGGGAGCTGTTTTTT.